Following are 19 T cell receptor beta chains from one sample sequenced in a study of T cell repertoires in cytomegalovirus infection. TCRdb recomputed calls from the reads with MiXCR, one row per CDR3 protein. The sample has some 240,000 distinct CDR3 sequences; 15% to 20% are singletons. The sequenced material came from CD8+ T cells from PBMCs. The receptor source for this set is a human donor in good health (CMV status not recorded). Some clones in this sample may be carry-over from other donors' samples.

This clonotype was counted a few times. In DNA form, the CDR3 reads TGCAGTGCTAGAGATCGACTAGCGGGGCAAGAGACCCAGTACTTC. It yields the protein CSARDRLAGQETQYF. V and J are TRBV20-1 and TRBJ2-5; 11 bases map to TRBD2. The CDR3 runs 15 residues. V was pared by 0 bases and J by 2 bases, with 2 bases of the junction left unmatched. Looked up from germline, CDR1 is DFQATT and CDR2 is SNEGSKA (reference sequence).

This clonotype was recorded at least ten times. This chain joins TRBV7-3 and TRBJ1-1; D may be TRBD1 (6 bases). Trimming removed 2 bases at V and 4 bases at J, with 11 bases between. In germline, CDR1 is SGHTA, CDR2 FQGTGA. The CDR3 consists of 14 residues. The CDR3 nucleotides are TGTGCCAGCAGCTTATCTGGGGGGCTCACTGAAGCTTTCTTT. It encodes CASSLSGGLTEAFF.

This clonotype was observed at least ten times. The rearrangement links TRBV6-5 to TRBJ1-1; D may be TRBD1 (5 bases). With 2 bases removed from V and 4 bases from J, the gap between germline ends came to 8 bases. CDR1 and CDR2 from the germline V gene are MNHEY and SVGAGI. This CDR3 is 13 amino acids long. This CDR3 is CASSYGGITEAFF. CDR3 coding DNA: TGTGCCAGCAGTTACGGGGGGATCACTGAAGCTTTCTTT.

The rearrangement joins TRBV6-6 to TRBJ2-1; D perhaps matches TRBD2 (6 bases). This CDR3 is 14 amino acids long. CDR1 is MNHNY, CDR2 SVGAGI, per germline (reference sequence). Trimming shortened V by 5 bases and J by 0 bases, and 8 bases separated the two germline ends. CDR3 in amino acids: CASSDGGSYNEQFF. DNA of the CDR3: TGTGCCAGCAGTGACGGGGGCTCCTACAATGAGCAGTTCTTC.

This clonotype has more than one count but fewer than ten. The chain recombines TRBV2 with TRBJ1-2; TRBD1 aligns across 8 bases. Germline V lookup: CDR1 SNHLY, CDR2 FYNNEI. The CDR3 is 14 amino acids. The trim removed 4 bases at V and 8 bases at J, leaving 9 bases unmatched. CDR3 loop: CASSARTGLSGYTF. DNA of the CDR3: TGTGCCAGCAGTGCCCGGACAGGGCTAAGCGGCTACACCTTC.

This clonotype was seen at least ten times. The V gene is TRBV7-9, the J gene TRBJ1-1; D is perhaps TRBD1 (5 bases). Between the trimmed V and J ends, which lost 1 base and 4 bases, there was a span of 13 bases. Germline loops: CDR1 SEHNR, CDR2 FQNEAQ (reference sequence). The CDR3 loop spans 15 amino acids. The CDR3 DNA reads TGTGCCAGCAGCTTAGTGGCAGGGATGGGCACTGAAGCTTTCTTT. Translating it yields CASSLVAGMGTEAFF. Using reference TRBV7-9 and TRBJ1-1 for the parts outside the CDR3, the full variable domain is DTGVSQNPRHKITKRGQNVTFRCDPISEHNRLYWYRQTLGQGPEFLTYFQNEAQLEKSRLLSDRFSAERPKGSFSTLEIQRTEQGDSAMYLCASSLVAGMGTEAFFGQGTRLTVV.

The chain joins TRBV4-3 to TRBJ1-2, with D uncertain. The CDR3 is made up of 16 amino acids. V was clipped by 0 bases and J by 0 bases, with 11 bases between them. Germline CDR1 is LGHNA and CDR2 is YSLEER. Written as DNA, the CDR3 is TGCGCCAGCAGCCAAGATTGGACCCAGGCTAACTATGGCTACACCTTC. Protein sequence: CASSQDWTQANYGYTF.

This clonotype showed up just a few times. The gene calls are TRBV5-4 and TRBJ2-2, with D possibly being TRBD1 (5 bases). The V gene lost 0 bases and the J gene lost 5 bases, with 14 bases spanning the gap. The CDR3 contains 16 residues. Germline lookup yields CDR1 SGHNT and CDR2 YYREEE (reference sequence). The CDR3 reads CASSLGFDRLTGELFF. For the CDR3, the DNA is TGTGCCAGCAGCTTGGGGTTCGACAGATTAACCGGGGAGCTGTTTTTT.

This clonotype has ten or more counts. The V gene is TRBV7-2, the J gene TRBJ1-6, with 7 bases identical to TRBD1. From germline, CDR1 is SGHTA and CDR2 FQGNSA. The CDR3 has 17 amino acids. The J segment lost 0 bases and the V segment lost 5 bases, leaving 7 bases of the junction unmatched. The DNA for the CDR3 is TGTGCCAGCAGCGAAGTGGCAGGGGGCTCCTATAATTCACCCCTCCACTTT. Its protein product is CASSEVAGGSYNSPLHF.

The chain combines TRBV7-9 with TRBJ1-1; D uncertain. The V gene's germline CDR1 is SEHNR and CDR2 FQNEAQ (reference sequence). V was shortened by 1 base and J by 13 bases, with 13 bases between the two germline ends. This CDR3 is built from 12 residues. CDR3 sequence reads: CASSLVGSDDFF. DNA for the CDR3: TGTGCCAGCAGCTTAGTGGGCTCGGATGATTTCTTT.

The table lists this clonotype with many counts. This chain links TRBV6-1 with TRBJ2-7; TRBD1 or TRBD2 may be the D gene (5 bases each). Looked up from germline, CDR1 is MNHNS and CDR2 is SASEGT. The V gene lost 5 bases and the J gene lost 0 bases, with 11 bases spanning the gap. There are 14 residues in the CDR3. The CDR3 DNA sequence: TGTGCCAGCAGTCTGGGGGAATCCTCCTACGAGCAGTACTTC. It translates to CASSLGESSYEQYF.

This clonotype was recorded at least ten times. The chain is built from TRBV12-3 or TRBV12-4 and TRBJ1-1; 9 bases align to TRBD1. J gave up 6 bases and V 0 bases, and 5 bases lay outside the gene matches. The CDR3 is made up of 15 amino acids. CDR3 residues: CASSLAGTGRAEAFF. The CDR3 coding sequence is TGTGCCAGCAGTTTAGCCGGGACAGGGAGGGCTGAAGCTTTCTTT.

The gene calls are TRBV20-1 and TRBJ2-2, with D perhaps matching TRBD2 (5 bases). Germline CDR1 and CDR2: DFQATT and SNEGSKA (reference sequence). The CDR3 has 13 residues. Trimming removed 4 bases from V and 6 bases from J, with 12 bases in between. The CDR3 DNA is TGCAGTGCTACCGGGGTAGATCCCGGGGAGCTGTTTTTT. This gives the protein CSATGVDPGELFF.

This sequence joins TRBV11-2 and TRBJ2-1; tentatively, D is TRBD1 or TRBD2 (5 bases each). CDR3 length: 14 residues. Trimming took off 2 bases at V and 6 bases at J, with 11 bases between the two ends. CDR1 is SGHAT and CDR2 is FQNNGV in the germline V gene. The CDR3 region has the DNA TGTGCCAGCAGCTTACCGGGGACCGTCAATGAGCAGTTCTTC. This codes for CASSLPGTVNEQFF.

In this sample, this clonotype turned up many times. The rearrangement links TRBV11-2 to TRBJ2-3; TRBD1 aligns across 9 bases. The CDR3 is 17 residues long. V lost 4 bases to trimming and J lost 5 bases; unmatched junction nucleotides: 13. Germline CDR1 reads SGHAT; CDR2 reads FQNNGV. CDR3 nucleotide sequence: TGTGCCAGCAGCTCCGATCCTCACTACAGGGGGCAAGATACGCAGTATTTT. As protein: CASSSDPHYRGQDTQYF.

This clonotype was recorded a few times. The chain is built from TRBV19 and TRBJ2-2; 9 bases are shared with TRBD2. The CDR3 sequence is 15 residues long. The trim removed 6 bases at V and 5 bases at J, leaving 7 bases unmatched. Germline V CDR1 and CDR2: LNHDA, SQIVND (reference sequence). Here the CDR3 reads CASSPLAGDTGELFF. CDR3 DNA sequence: TGTGCCAGTAGCCCACTAGCGGGCGATACCGGGGAGCTGTTTTTT.

This clonotype has at least ten counts. This chain links TRBV7-2 with TRBJ1-3; TRBD1 agrees at 7 bases. The V gene's germline CDR1 is SGHTA and CDR2 FQGNSA. The CDR3 sequence is 14 residues long. Trimming took 4 bases from V and 1 from J; bases not matched to a gene: 1. The CDR3 DNA follows: TGTGCCAGCAGCTCGACAGGGTCTGGAAACACCATATATTTT. It translates to CASSSTGSGNTIYF.

This clonotype was seen ten or more times. The chain uses TRBV2 and TRBJ1-1, with 7 bases fitting TRBD1. Losses at the gene ends were 6 bases for V and 5 bases for J; bases not matched to a gene: 9. The CDR3 is 14 amino acids. CDR1 is SNHLY and CDR2 is FYNNEI in the germline V gene. CDR3 residues: CASRDFDRETEAFF. The CDR3 DNA is TGTGCCAGCAGAGACTTCGACAGGGAAACTGAAGCTTTCTTT. The full variable domain, in which reference TRBV2 and TRBJ1-1 provide the parts outside the CDR3, is EPEVTQTPSHQVTQMGQEVILRCVPISNHLYFYWYRQILGQKVEFLVSFYNNEISEKSEIFDDQFSVERPDGSNFTLKIRSTKLEDSAMYFCASRDFDRETEAFFGQGTRLTVV.

CDR3 DNA: TGCGCCAGCAGCCGATTTAACGGGGCTGAAGCTTTCTTT. Amino acids: CASSRFNGAEAFF. The chain combines TRBV4-1 with TRBJ1-1; D is uncertain. V lost 4 bases, J lost 6 bases, and 12 bases lay in between. The CDR3 has 13 residues. Germline CDR1 and CDR2: MGHRA and YSYEKL.